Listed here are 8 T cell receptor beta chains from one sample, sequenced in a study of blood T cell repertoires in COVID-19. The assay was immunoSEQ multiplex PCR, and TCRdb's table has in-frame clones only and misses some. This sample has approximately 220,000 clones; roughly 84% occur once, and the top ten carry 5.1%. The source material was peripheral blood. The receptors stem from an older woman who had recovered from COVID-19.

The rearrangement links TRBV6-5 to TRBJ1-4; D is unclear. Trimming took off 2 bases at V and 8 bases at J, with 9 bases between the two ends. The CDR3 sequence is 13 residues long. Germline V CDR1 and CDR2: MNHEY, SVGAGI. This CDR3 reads CASSYREDEKLFF. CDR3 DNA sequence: TGTGCCAGCAGTTACAGGGAGGACGAAAAACTGTTTTTT.

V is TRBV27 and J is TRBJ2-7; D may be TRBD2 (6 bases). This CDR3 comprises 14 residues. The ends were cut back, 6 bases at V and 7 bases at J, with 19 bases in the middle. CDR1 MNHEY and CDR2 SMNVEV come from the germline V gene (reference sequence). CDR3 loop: CASSPRWGEIEQYF. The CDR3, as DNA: TGTGCCAGCAGCCCTCGGTGGGGGGAAATTGAGCAGTACTTC.

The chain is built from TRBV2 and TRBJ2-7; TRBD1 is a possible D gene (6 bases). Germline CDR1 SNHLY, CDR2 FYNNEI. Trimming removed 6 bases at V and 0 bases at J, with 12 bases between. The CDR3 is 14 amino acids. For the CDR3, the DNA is TGTGCCAGCAGGCCGGACAGATACTCCTACGAGCAGTACTTC. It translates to CASRPDRYSYEQYF.

The CDR3 DNA is TGTGCCAGCAGCTTTCCTGACACGACGCATGGTGTGTTTTACAATGAGCAGTTCTTC. This gives the protein CASSFPDTTHGVFYNEQFF. The J gene is TRBJ2-1, the V gene TRBV7-9; D is unclear. The V gene lost 3 bases and the J gene lost 4 bases, with 25 bases spanning the gap. The CDR3 loop spans 19 amino acids. CDR1 is SEHNR and CDR2 is FQNEAQ in the germline V gene (reference sequence).

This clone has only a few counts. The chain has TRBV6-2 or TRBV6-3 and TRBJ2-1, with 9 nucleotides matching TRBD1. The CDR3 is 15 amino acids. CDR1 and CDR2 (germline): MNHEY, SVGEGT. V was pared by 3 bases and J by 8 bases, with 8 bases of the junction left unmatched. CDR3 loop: CASSYSGTGFDEQFF. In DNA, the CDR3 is TGTGCCAGCAGTTATTCCGGGACAGGGTTCGATGAGCAGTTCTTC.

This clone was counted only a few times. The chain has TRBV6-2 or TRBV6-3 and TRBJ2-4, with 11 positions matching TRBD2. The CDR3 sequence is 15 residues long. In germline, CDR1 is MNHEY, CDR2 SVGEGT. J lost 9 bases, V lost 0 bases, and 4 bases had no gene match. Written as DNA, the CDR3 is TGTGCCAGCAGTTACTCTAGCGGGGGGGCCAGCATTCAGTACTTC. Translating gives CASSYSSGGASIQYF.

Here the CDR3 reads CASTFDRADTGELFF. The CDR3 region has the DNA TGCGCCAGCACCTTTGACAGGGCGGACACCGGGGAGCTGTTTTTT. The chain recombines TRBV5-1 with TRBJ2-2; 7 bases line up with TRBD1. Germline CDR1 is SGHRS and CDR2 is YFSETQ. This CDR3 has 15 amino acids. With 6 bases clipped from V and 3 bases from J, the junction kept 8 bases outside the gene matches.

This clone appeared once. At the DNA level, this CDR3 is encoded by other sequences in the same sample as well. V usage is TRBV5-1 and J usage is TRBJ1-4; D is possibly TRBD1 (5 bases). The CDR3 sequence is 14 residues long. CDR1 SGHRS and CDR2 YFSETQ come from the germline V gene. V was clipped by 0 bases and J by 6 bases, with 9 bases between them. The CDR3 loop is CASSLEGRDEKLFF. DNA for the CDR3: TGCGCCAGCAGCTTGGAGGGGCGCGATGAAAAACTGTTTTTT.